This entry is about one T cell receptor (beta chain). Antigen specificity is unknown. Time point here: week 5, during vaccination. Doses comprised 300 ug of mutant IDH1 20-mer peptide each, plus topical imiquimod. The astrocytomas were IDH1-mutant, ATRX-negative, and WHO grade 3 or 4. The sample originates from a study of a mutant IDH1 vaccine in newly diagnosed glioma. Germline CDR1 and CDR2: MGHRA and YSYEKL. The CDR3 contains 16 residues. After removal of 1 base from V and 5 bases from J, the junction contained 9 bases not matched to a gene. TCRdb's copy holds only in-frame clones and misses some; the assay was immunoSEQ multiplex PCR. The sample consists of roughly 42,000 clones, approximately 83% of them appearing once.

The chain carries TRBV4-1 and TRBJ2-7; 9 bases line up with TRBD2. Source: PBMCs, taken from a glioma patient whose treatment included an IDH1 peptide vaccine. This TCR derives from a middle-aged man with glioma. The CDR3, as DNA: TGCGCCAGCAGCCAAGCCGCCGGGACTAGCATCAACGAGCAGTACTTC. It specifies CASSQAAGTSINEQYF.